One and the same sample provided the 20 T cell receptor beta chains below, sequenced in a study of T cells in Graves' hyperthyroidism and ophthalmopathy. RNA transcripts gave rise to amplified TCR beta CDR3 regions. First-round RT-PCR with HTBI primers amplified the TCR CDR3 region. TCRdb fed the multiplex PCR reads into MiXCR, producing one record per CDR3 protein. Among about 600,000 distinct CDR3 sequences listed, more than 15% were seen once. The sequenced sample consisted of blood. The receptors derive from a woman aged 35 to 49 with Graves' ophthalmopathy.

This clonotype came up many times. V usage is TRBV19 and J usage is TRBJ1-1; D gene uncertain. V was shortened by 3 bases and J by 1 base, with 9 bases between the two germline ends. CDR3 length: 14 residues. Germline V gives CDR1 LNHDA, CDR2 SQIVND (reference sequence). CDR3 coding DNA: TGTGCCAGTAGTATTATGGATTCGAACACTGAAGCTTTCTTT. Its protein product is CASSIMDSNTEAFF. The full variable domain, with the rest looked up from reference TRBV19 and TRBJ1-1, is DGGITQSPKYLFRKEGQNVTLSCEQNLNHDAMYWYRQDPGQGLRLIYYSQIVNDFQKGDIAEGYSVSREKKESFPLTVTSAQKNPTAFYLCASSIMDSNTEAFFGQGTRLTVV.

This clonotype was seen only a few times. The genes are TRBV6-1 and TRBJ2-7, with D tentatively TRBD1 (7 bases). Germline V lookup: CDR1 MNHNS, CDR2 SASEGT. This CDR3 region has 14 residues. The V and J ends lost 5 bases and 3 bases respectively, with 14 bases between them. CDR3 in DNA: TGTGCCAGCAGTTCTAGCGACAGGGACTACGAGCAGTACTTC. This codes for CASSSSDRDYEQYF.

This clonotype came up a few times. V usage is TRBV27 and J usage is TRBJ2-1; 8 nucleotides match TRBD2. The trim removed 0 bases at V and 10 bases at J, leaving 8 bases unmatched. The CDR3 length is 15 residues. Germline CDR1 MNHEY, CDR2 SMNVEV (reference sequence). The CDR3, as DNA: TGTGCCAGCAGTTTATCCAGGCGGGGGGCAAACGAGCAGTTCTTC. Its translation is CASSLSRRGANEQFF.

This clonotype was detected many times. The rearrangement uses TRBV5-1 and TRBJ2-3; TRBD2 matches 7 bases. The CDR3 loop spans 16 amino acids. The V gene's germline CDR1 is SGHRS and CDR2 YFSETQ. V gave up 0 bases and J gave up 6 bases; unmatched junction bases: 10. This CDR3 reads CASSLVQREIMDTQYF. CDR3 sequence (DNA): TGCGCCAGCAGCTTGGTTCAGCGGGAAATCATGGATACGCAGTATTTT.

This clonotype was seen many times. The rearrangement uses TRBV11-2 and TRBJ1-2; D ambiguous. CDR1 and CDR2 (germline): SGHAT, FQNNGV. V was shortened by 5 bases and J by 11 bases, with 12 bases between the two germline ends. CDR3 size: 11 residues. The CDR3 sequence is CASSRPSDYTF. CDR3 DNA: TGTGCCAGCAGCCGACCCTCGGATTACACCTTC.

This clonotype was observed a handful of times. The V and J genes are TRBV6-1 and TRBJ1-6, with a tentative D call TRBD1 (6 bases). Germline CDR1 and CDR2: MNHNS and SASEGT. V was pared by 10 bases and J by 9 bases, with 22 bases between. The length of the CDR3 is 15 residues. In DNA form, the CDR3 reads TGTGCCACCGGTCGGGACATCTCTCTGGGTTCACCCCTCCACTTT. Its protein product is CATGRDISLGSPLHF.

The sample holds many counts of this clonotype. This chain connects TRBV28 to TRBJ2-7; D tentatively reads TRBD1 or TRBD2 (6 bases each). CDR1 and CDR2 (germline): MDHEN, SYDVKM. The CDR3 totals 15 residues. The V end was cut by 4 bases, the J end by 1 base, with 14 bases between. The CDR3 DNA follows: TGTGCCAGCAGTTCCGGGGGCGAATTGTCCTACGAGCAGTACTTC. As protein: CASSSGGELSYEQYF.

The chain recombines TRBV29-1 with TRBJ2-6, with D perhaps TRBD2 (5 bases). Deletions cut 3 bases from V and 4 bases from J, with 16 bases between. The germline V gene encodes CDR1 SQVTM and CDR2 ANQGSEA. The CDR3 runs to 16 residues. CDR3 region: CSVDSQPPGGANVLTF. The CDR3 coding sequence is TGCAGCGTTGACTCCCAGCCCCCGGGGGGGGCCAACGTCCTGACTTTC. Together with reference TRBV29-1 and TRBJ2-6, the CDR3 gives the full variable domain: SAVISQKPSRDICQRGTSLTIQCQVDSQVTMMFWYRQQPGQSLTLIATANQGSEATYESGFVIDKFPISRPNLTFSTLTVSNMSPEDSSIYLCSVDSQPPGGANVLTFGAGSRLTVL.

Ten or more counts support this clonotype. This chain connects TRBV12-3 or TRBV12-4 to TRBJ2-5, with D possibly being TRBD1 (7 bases). Trimming took 7 bases from V and 7 from J, leaving 22 bases between them. The CDR3 is 15 amino acids. The CDR3 DNA reads as TGTGCCAGCAACGAAGGAGGGGGCTGGCTAGGGACCCAGTACTTC. Translating gives CASNEGGGWLGTQYF.

This clonotype was seen many times. V and J are TRBV30 and TRBJ1-1; 11 bases match TRBD1. V was clipped by 2 bases and J by 7 bases; unmatched bases: 6. The germline V gene has CDR1 GTSNPN and CDR2 SVGIG (reference sequence). CDR3 length: 14 amino acids. The CDR3 DNA follows: TGTGCCTGGAGTCCTTGGACAGGGGGCGGTGAAGCTTTCTTT. Its translation: CAWSPWTGGGEAFF.

Concerning this clonotype: A single base separates this from a much larger clone, so it may be a read error. The chain joins TRBV7-8 to TRBJ2-1, with D possibly being TRBD1 (5 bases). The CDR3 runs 14 residues. Trimming pared 5 bases from V and 8 bases from J, leaving 16 bases between. Germline assignment: CDR1 SGHVS and CDR2 FQNEAQ. CDR3 in amino acids: CASSPRHEGDEQFF. CDR3 DNA sequence: TGTGCCAGCAGCCCCCGACATGAAGGGGATGAGCAGTTCTTC. Complete variable domain (other parts from reference TRBV7-8 and TRBJ2-1): GAGVSQSPRYKVAKRGQDVALRCDPISGHVSLFWYQQALGQGPEFLTYFQNEAQLDKSGLPSDRFFAERPEGSVSTLKIQRTQQEDSAVYLCASSPRHEGDEQFFGPGTRLTVL.

The V gene is TRBV3-1, the J gene TRBJ2-7, with 7 bases that match TRBD2. The CDR3 runs to 18 residues. Unmatched junction bases numbered 17, after V lost 4 bases and J lost 2 bases. Germline values: CDR1 LGHDT, CDR2 YNNKEL (reference sequence). The CDR3 DNA reads as TGTGCCAGCAGCCGGGCTAGCGGCGTTCAGCGGGACCCCTACGAGCAGTACTTC. This encodes CASSRASGVQRDPYEQYF.

This clonotype has a count of ten or more. The chain recombines TRBV5-6 with TRBJ2-5; 8 positions match TRBD1. CDR3 size: 12 residues. Germline lookup yields CDR1 SGHDT and CDR2 YYEEEE. V lost 4 bases and J lost 5; bases outside the gene matches: 1. The DNA of the CDR3 is TGTGCCAGCAGCCGGGACAGGGAGACCCAGTACTTC. This codes for CASSRDRETQYF.

This clonotype was detected many times. This rearrangement joins TRBV2 to TRBJ2-7, with D possibly being TRBD1 or TRBD2 (5 bases each). Trimming shortened V by 5 bases and J by 0 bases, and 26 bases separated the two germline ends. This CDR3 region has 19 residues. Germline V lookup: CDR1 SNHLY, CDR2 FYNNEI. The CDR3 spells CASSKERGGVWASSYEQYF. CDR3 nucleotides: TGTGCCAGCAGTAAGGAGAGGGGCGGAGTGTGGGCGAGCTCCTACGAGCAGTACTTC. The full variable domain, completed using reference TRBV2 and TRBJ2-7, is EPEVTQTPSHQVTQMGQEVILRCVPISNHLYFYWYRQILGQKVEFLVSFYNNEISEKSEIFDDQFSVERPDGSNFTLKIRSTKLEDSAMYFCASSKERGGVWASSYEQYFGPGTRLTVT.

This chain links TRBV29-1 with TRBJ2-3, with TRBD1 matching 8 bases. V was clipped by 6 bases and J by 4 bases; unmatched bases: 15. The CDR3 covers 16 residues. Germline V gene lookup returns CDR1 SQVTM and CDR2 ANQGSEA. CDR3 DNA sequence: TGCAGCGTAGTGACAGGGGCCCCTCCGTTGGCAGATACGCAGTATTTT. The encoded protein is CSVVTGAPPLADTQYF.

As concerns this clonotype: This clone may be a read error of a much larger clone one base away. The rearrangement uses TRBV28 and TRBJ1-5, with D perhaps TRBD1 (5 bases). Germline lookup yields CDR1 MDHEN and CDR2 SYDVKM. Trimming cost V 6 bases and J 5 bases, with 17 bases left between them. The CDR3 has 15 amino acids. The CDR3 here is CASSPGGEGDQPQHF. The CDR3 DNA sequence: TGTGCCAGCAGCCCCGGGGGGGAAGGGGATCAGCCCCAGCATTTT.

The V call is TRBV5-1, the J call TRBJ2-7; tentatively, D is TRBD1 or TRBD2 (5 bases each). CDR3 length: 13 residues. The V gene lost 0 bases and the J gene lost 7 bases, with 11 bases spanning the gap. In germline, CDR1 is SGHRS, CDR2 YFSETQ. CDR3 region: CASSLDLGREQYF. For the CDR3, the DNA is TGCGCCAGCAGCTTGGATCTGGGACGGGAGCAGTACTTC.

This clonotype was found a few times. Written as DNA, the CDR3 is TGTGCCGGAGCAGAGACCCAGTACTTC. Its translation: CAGAETQYF. The chain couples TRBV6-5 to TRBJ2-5; D gene unclear. CDR1 is MNHEY and CDR2 is SVGAGI in the germline V gene. Trimming stripped 11 bases from V and 4 bases from J, with 5 bases between. The CDR3 spans 9 residues.

The chain couples TRBV7-9 to TRBJ1-1; D unclear. CDR3 length: 14 amino acids. Trimming removed 5 bases at V and 4 bases at J, with 14 bases between. Germline-derived CDR1 and CDR2 are SEHNR and FQNEAQ (reference sequence). CDR3 DNA: TGTGCCAGCAGCCCCATCGGCGAAATCACTGAAGCTTTCTTT. It translates to CASSPIGEITEAFF.

CDR3 protein: CASSHLQDGGELFF. The CDR3, as DNA: TGTGCCAGCAGCCACCTCCAGGACGGCGGGGAGCTGTTTTTT. V gene TRBV2 combines with J gene TRBJ2-2; no definite D call. There are 14 residues in the CDR3. The germline CDR1 and CDR2 sequences are SNHLY and FYNNEI. Trimming removed 6 bases from V and 7 bases from J, with 15 bases in between.